This T cell receptor (beta chain) was sequenced during a study of cytomegalovirus exposure and HLA in healthy donors. Study results and limitations: The study dropped some indistinguishable V segments, TRBV6-2 and TRBV6-3 among them. A few chains tied to CMV proved CMV antigen-specific in vitro.

About this clone: The antigen remains undetermined.

Trimming cost V 5 bases and J 8 bases, with 13 bases left between them. This CDR3 is 14 amino acids long. Germline CDR1 is SGHAT and CDR2 is FQNNGV. PCR involved 60 Vbeta and 13 Jbeta primers. The assay was immunoSEQ multiplex PCR, and TCRdb's table has in-frame clones only and misses some. The sample includes approximately 140,000 clones, 78% of them seen just once. The clonotype was recovered from a male donor in good health and CMV-seronegative. Sequenced input: PBMCs. The genes are TRBV11-2 and TRBJ1-6; the D gene is possibly TRBD1 (6 bases). CDR3 in amino acids: CASSRRQADSPLHF. For the CDR3, the DNA is TGTGCCAGCAGCCGCCGACAGGCGGATTCACCCCTCCACTTT.